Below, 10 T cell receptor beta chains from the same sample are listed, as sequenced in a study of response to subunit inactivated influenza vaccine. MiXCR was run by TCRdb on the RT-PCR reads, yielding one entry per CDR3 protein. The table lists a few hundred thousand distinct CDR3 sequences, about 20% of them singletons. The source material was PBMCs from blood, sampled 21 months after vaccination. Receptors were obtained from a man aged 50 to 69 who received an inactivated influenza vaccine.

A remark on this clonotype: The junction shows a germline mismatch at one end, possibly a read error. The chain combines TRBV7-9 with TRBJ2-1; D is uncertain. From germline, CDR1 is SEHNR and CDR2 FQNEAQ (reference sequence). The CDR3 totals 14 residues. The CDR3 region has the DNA TGTGCCGGCAGCTTAGGTAGCTTCTACAATGAGCAGTTCTTC. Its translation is CAGSLGSFYNEQFF.

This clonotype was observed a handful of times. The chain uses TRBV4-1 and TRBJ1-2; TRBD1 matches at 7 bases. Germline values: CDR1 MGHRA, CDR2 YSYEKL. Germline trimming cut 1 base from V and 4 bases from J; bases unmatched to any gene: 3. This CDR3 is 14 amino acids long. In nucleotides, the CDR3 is TGCGCCAGCAGCCAAGGTCCAGGGGGCTATGGCTACACCTTC. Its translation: CASSQGPGGYGYTF.

The CDR3 region has the DNA TGTGCCAGCAGTTCCGGGACCCAACACTATGGCTACACCTTC. Translated: CASSSGTQHYGYTF. The chain carries TRBV28 and TRBJ1-2; D is perhaps TRBD1 (5 bases). Germline V gene lookup returns CDR1 MDHEN and CDR2 SYDVKM. The V end was cut by 4 bases, the J end by 3 bases, with 12 bases between. The length of the CDR3 is 14 residues.

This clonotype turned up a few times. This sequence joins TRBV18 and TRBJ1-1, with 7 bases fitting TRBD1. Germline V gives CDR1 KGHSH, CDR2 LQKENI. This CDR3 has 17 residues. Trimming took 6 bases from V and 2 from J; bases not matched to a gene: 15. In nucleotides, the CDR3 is TGTGCCAGCTCTGACCGACAGGGACGAATTCTCAACACTGAAGCTTTCTTT. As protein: CASSDRQGRILNTEAFF. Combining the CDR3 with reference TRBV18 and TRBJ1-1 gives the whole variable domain NAGVMQNPRHLVRRRGQEARLRCSPMKGHSHVYWYRQLPEEGLKFMVYLQKENIIDESGMPKERFSAEFPKEGPSILRIQQVVRGDSAAYFCASSDRQGRILNTEAFFGQGTRLTVV.

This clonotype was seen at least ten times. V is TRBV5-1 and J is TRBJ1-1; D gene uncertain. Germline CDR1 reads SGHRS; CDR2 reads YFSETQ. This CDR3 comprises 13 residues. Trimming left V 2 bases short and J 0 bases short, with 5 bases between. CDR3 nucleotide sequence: TGCGCCAGCAGCTTAGAGATGAACACTGAAGCTTTCTTT. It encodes CASSLEMNTEAFF. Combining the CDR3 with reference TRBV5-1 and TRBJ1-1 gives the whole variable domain KAGVTQTPRYLIKTRGQQVTLSCSPISGHRSVSWYQQTPGQGLQFLFEYFSETQRNKGNFPGRFSGRQFSNSRSEMNVSTLELGDSALYLCASSLEMNTEAFFGQGTRLTVV.

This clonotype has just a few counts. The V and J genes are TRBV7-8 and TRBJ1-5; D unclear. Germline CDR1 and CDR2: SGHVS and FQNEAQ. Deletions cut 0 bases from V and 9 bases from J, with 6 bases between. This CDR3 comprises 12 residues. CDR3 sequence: CASSLAAAPQHF. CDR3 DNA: TGTGCCAGCAGCTTAGCGGCGGCGCCCCAGCATTTT. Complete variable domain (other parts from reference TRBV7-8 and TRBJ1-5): GAGVSQSPRYKVAKRGQDVALRCDPISGHVSLFWYQQALGQGPEFLTYFQNEAQLDKSGLPSDRFFAERPEGSVSTLKIQRTQQEDSAVYLCASSLAAAPQHFGDGTRLSIL.

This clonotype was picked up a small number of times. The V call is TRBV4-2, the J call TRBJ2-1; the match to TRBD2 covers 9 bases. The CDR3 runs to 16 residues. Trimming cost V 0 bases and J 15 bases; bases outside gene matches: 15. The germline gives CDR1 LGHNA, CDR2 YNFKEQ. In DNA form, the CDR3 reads TGTGCCAGCAGCCAAGATGCGGCGGGGGGGCCTGGTTATGGGTTCTTC. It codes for CASSQDAAGGPGYGFF.

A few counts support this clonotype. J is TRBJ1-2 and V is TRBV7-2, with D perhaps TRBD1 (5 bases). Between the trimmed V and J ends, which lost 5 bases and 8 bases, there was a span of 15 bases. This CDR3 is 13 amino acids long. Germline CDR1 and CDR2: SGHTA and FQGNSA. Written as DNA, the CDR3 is TGTGCCAGCAGCATCGGGGACTCACGAGGCTACACCTTC. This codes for CASSIGDSRGYTF.

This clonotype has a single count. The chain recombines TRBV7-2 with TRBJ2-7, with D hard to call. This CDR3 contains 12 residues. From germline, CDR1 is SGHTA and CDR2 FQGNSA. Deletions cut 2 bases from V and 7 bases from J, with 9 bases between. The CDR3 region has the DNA TGTGCCAGCAGCTTAAGCCGAGCAGAGCAGTACTTC. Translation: CASSLSRAEQYF.

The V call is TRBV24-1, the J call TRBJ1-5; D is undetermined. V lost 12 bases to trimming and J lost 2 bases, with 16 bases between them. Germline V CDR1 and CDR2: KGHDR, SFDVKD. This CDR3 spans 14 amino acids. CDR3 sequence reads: CAATDRTRNQPQHF. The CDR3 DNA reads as TGTGCCGCTACAGACCGGACCCGCAATCAGCCCCAGCATTTT.